The clone carrying this T cell receptor beta chain was recorded at least ten times. Its antigen is undetermined. This sample stems from a study of T cell repertoires in cytomegalovirus infection. Looking at the study overall: Matching HLA type, along with CMV infection, was indicated by public TCR beta signatures. Study-level results: HLA-C-restricted CMV clonotypes gave the most frequent clonotype in two of eight donors. The cumulative frequency of public TCR beta families identified carriers of CMV plus the relevant HLA.

TCRdb analysed the reads with MiXCR anew, one entry per CDR3 protein. Seen here are about 180,000 distinct CDR3 sequences, roughly an eighth observed once, and the top ten hold roughly a quarter. V was clipped by 5 bases and J by 2 bases, with 10 bases between them. The length of the CDR3 is 13 residues. Germline CDR1 is SGHVS and CDR2 is FNYEAQ. The V and J genes are TRBV7-6 and TRBJ2-7, with a possible D match to TRBD1 (5 bases). This clonotype was obtained from a human donor in good health (CMV status not recorded). Some clones in this sample may be carry-over from other donors' samples. The material sequenced was PBMCs. The CDR3 spells CASSARATYEQYF. The CDR3, as DNA: TGTGCCAGCAGCGCCAGGGCAACCTACGAGCAGTACTTC.